The rows below give T cell receptor beta chains drawn from one sample of a study of vaccination and CD4 T cells after COVID-19. These receptors have no known antigen. TCRdb recomputed calls from the PCR reads with MiXCR, one row per CDR3 protein. The sample has fewer than 12,000 distinct CDR3 sequences; about 40% are singletons. The sequencing input was CD4+ T cells from blood, cultured in vitro. The receptors derive from a human donor who had recovered from COVID-19. Both conserved end residues are part of each CDR3. Each record gives: CDR3 length, D gene, V gene, J gene, clone size, CDR3 DNA, CDR3 protein. D genes are given only for firm matches. Clone size is stated in some rows and not others, as once, few, many or a class when expanded.

CDR3 length: 15
D gene: -
V gene: TRBV7-2
J gene: TRBJ2-5
clone size: -
CDR3 DNA: TGTGCCAGCAGCTTAGAGTCCAGCGGGCAAGAGACCCAGTACTTC
CDR3 protein: CASSLESSGQETQYF

CDR3 length: 15
D gene: -
V gene: TRBV18
J gene: TRBJ2-7
clone size: -
CDR3 DNA: TGTGCCAGCTCACCATGGGGAGAAGTGGCCTACGAGCAGTACTTC
CDR3 protein: CASSPWGEVAYEQYF

CDR3 length: 13
D gene: -
V gene: TRBV18
J gene: TRBJ1-5
clone size: -
CDR3 DNA: TGTGCCAGCTCACCCGGGCAGTCTCAGCCCCAGCATTTT
CDR3 protein: CASSPGQSQPQHF

CDR3 length: 15
D gene: TRBD1
V gene: TRBV5-4
J gene: TRBJ2-7
clone size: once
CDR3 DNA: TGTGCCAGCAGCTTGGTTTCCGTACAGGGGGGCGAGCAGTACTTC
CDR3 protein: CASSLVSVQGGEQYF

CDR3 length: 13
D gene: -
V gene: TRBV4-2
J gene: TRBJ1-1
clone size: few
CDR3 DNA: TGTGCCAGCAGCCTAGACCCGAACACTGAAGCTTTCTTT
CDR3 protein: CASSLDPNTEAFF

CDR3 length: 13
D gene: -
V gene: TRBV5-6
J gene: TRBJ2-5
clone size: few
CDR3 DNA: TGTGCCAGCAGCTTAAGTGGACAAGAGACCCAGTACTTC
CDR3 protein: CASSLSGQETQYF

CDR3 length: 17
D gene: TRBD2
V gene: TRBV19
J gene: TRBJ2-5
clone size: few
CDR3 DNA: TGTGCCAGTAGCCATAGCTACTCAGCGGGGGGAGCAGAGACCCAGTACTTC
CDR3 protein: CASSHSYSAGGAETQYF

CDR3 length: 15
D gene: TRBD1
V gene: TRBV5-1
J gene: TRBJ1-2
clone size: -
CDR3 DNA: TGCGCCAGCAGCTTTTCCGGGACAGGGTCTTATGGCTACACCTTC
CDR3 protein: CASSFSGTGSYGYTF

CDR3 length: 12
D gene: -
V gene: TRBV2
J gene: TRBJ2-5
clone size: few
CDR3 DNA: TGTGCCAGCAGTATCGGGACCGAGACCCAGTACTTC
CDR3 protein: CASSIGTETQYF

CDR3 length: 11
D gene: -
V gene: TRBV29-1
J gene: TRBJ1-2
clone size: -
CDR3 DNA: TGCAGCGCCACGGGGGCTGAGGGCTACACCTTC
CDR3 protein: CSATGAEGYTF

CDR3 length: 13
D gene: TRBD1
V gene: TRBV12-3/TRBV12-4
J gene: TRBJ1-2
clone size: -
CDR3 DNA: TGTGCCAGCGGAAAGACAGGGCCCTATGGCTACACCTTC
CDR3 protein: CASGKTGPYGYTF

CDR3 length: 13
D gene: -
V gene: TRBV20-1
J gene: TRBJ2-3
clone size: few
CDR3 DNA: TGCAGTGCCCCTTGGGGAGGGGGTGATACGCAGTATTTT
CDR3 protein: CSAPWGGGDTQYF

CDR3 length: 15
D gene: -
V gene: TRBV19
J gene: TRBJ1-2
clone size: -
CDR3 DNA: TGTGCCAGTAGTATAAACGGAGTTGCAAACTATGGCTACACCTTC
CDR3 protein: CASSINGVANYGYTF

CDR3 length: 16
D gene: -
V gene: TRBV30
J gene: TRBJ1-1
clone size: few
CDR3 DNA: TGTGCCTGGAGTGTAAAGCGCAGGGGACGGGACACTGAAGCTTTCTTT
CDR3 protein: CAWSVKRRGRDTEAFF

CDR3 length: 13
D gene: -
V gene: TRBV29-1
J gene: TRBJ1-1
clone size: -
CDR3 DNA: TGCAGCGTTGAACCCCAAAGAGAGGGTCAGGCTTTCTTT
CDR3 protein: CSVEPQREGQAFF

CDR3 length: 15
D gene: TRBD1
V gene: TRBV19
J gene: TRBJ1-2
clone size: -
CDR3 DNA: TGTGCCAGTAGTATTACAGGGGATCGGAGCTATGGCTACACCTTC
CDR3 protein: CASSITGDRSYGYTF

CDR3 length: 15
D gene: TRBD2
V gene: TRBV12-3/TRBV12-4
J gene: TRBJ2-2
clone size: few
CDR3 DNA: TGTGCCAGCAGTCCCGCCGGGAGGCAGTCCGGGGAGCTGTTTTTT
CDR3 protein: CASSPAGRQSGELFF

CDR3 length: 12
D gene: -
V gene: TRBV11-3
J gene: TRBJ2-7
clone size: -
CDR3 DNA: TGTGCCAGCAGCCTCAGGGGAATCGAGCAGTACTTC
CDR3 protein: CASSLRGIEQYF

CDR3 length: 15
D gene: TRBD1
V gene: TRBV4-2
J gene: TRBJ2-2
clone size: -
CDR3 DNA: TGTGCCAGCAGCCAGGAAGGACAGGCGCGCGGGGAGCTGTTTTTT
CDR3 protein: CASSQEGQARGELFF

CDR3 length: 15
D gene: -
V gene: TRBV9
J gene: TRBJ2-2
clone size: -
CDR3 DNA: TGTGCCAGCAGCCCCCAGGGGGGGATGGCCGGGGAGCTGTTTTTT
CDR3 protein: CASSPQGGMAGELFF

CDR3 length: 16
D gene: TRBD1
V gene: TRBV7-9
J gene: TRBJ1-5
clone size: few
CDR3 DNA: TGTGCCAGCAGCTTAGGGACAGGACTTAGCAATCAGCCCCAGCATTTT
CDR3 protein: CASSLGTGLSNQPQHF

CDR3 length: 13
D gene: -
V gene: TRBV11-2
J gene: TRBJ1-5
clone size: few
CDR3 DNA: TGTGCCAGCAGCTGGGGGGGAGGTCAGCCCCAGCATTTT
CDR3 protein: CASSWGGGQPQHF

CDR3 length: 16
D gene: TRBD2
V gene: TRBV5-1
J gene: TRBJ2-3
clone size: -
CDR3 DNA: TGCGCCAGCAGCTTGCCTAGCGGGGGGAGTGGAGATACGCAGTATTTT
CDR3 protein: CASSLPSGGSGDTQYF

CDR3 length: 13
D gene: TRBD1
V gene: TRBV24-1
J gene: TRBJ1-1
clone size: few
CDR3 DNA: TGTGCCACCTTGCAGGGGGGCAGAACTGAAGCTTTCTTT
CDR3 protein: CATLQGGRTEAFF

CDR3 length: 18
D gene: TRBD1
V gene: TRBV9
J gene: TRBJ1-5
clone size: -
CDR3 DNA: TGTGCCAGCAGCGCGCTCCGGGACAGGGTGAGGCGCAATCAGCCCCAGCATTTT
CDR3 protein: CASSALRDRVRRNQPQHF

CDR3 length: 15
D gene: TRBD2
V gene: TRBV6-2/TRBV6-3
J gene: TRBJ2-2
clone size: -
CDR3 DNA: TGTGCCAGCCTGACGGGGGGGCCGCGGACCGGGGAGCTGTTTTTT
CDR3 protein: CASLTGGPRTGELFF

CDR3 length: 15
D gene: -
V gene: TRBV2
J gene: TRBJ1-5
clone size: few
CDR3 DNA: TGTGCCAGCACCCTGACTGGTGATAGCAATCAGCCCCAGCATTTT
CDR3 protein: CASTLTGDSNQPQHF

CDR3 length: 15
D gene: TRBD2
V gene: TRBV7-7
J gene: TRBJ2-5
clone size: few
CDR3 DNA: TGTGCCAGCAGCTCAATTAGCGGGGGCCAAGAGACCCAGTACTTC
CDR3 protein: CASSSISGGQETQYF

CDR3 length: 16
D gene: TRBD1
V gene: TRBV6-2/TRBV6-3
J gene: TRBJ1-5
clone size: medium-sized
CDR3 DNA: TGTGCCAGCAGTCCCTCCGGGACAGGGAGCAATCAGCCCCAGCATTTT
CDR3 protein: CASSPSGTGSNQPQHF

CDR3 length: 13
D gene: -
V gene: TRBV18
J gene: TRBJ1-1
clone size: -
CDR3 DNA: TGTGCCAGCTCACCTATTGCAGATACTGAAGCTTTCTTT
CDR3 protein: CASSPIADTEAFF

CDR3 length: 16
D gene: -
V gene: TRBV11-3
J gene: TRBJ2-2
clone size: -
CDR3 DNA: TGTGCCAGCAGACCCGGGACTCGATCGAACACCGGGGAGCTGTTTTTT
CDR3 protein: CASRPGTRSNTGELFF

CDR3 length: 15
D gene: -
V gene: TRBV7-9
J gene: TRBJ1-1
clone size: -
CDR3 DNA: TGTGCCAGCAGCTCGGACAGAAGGGGAATTCTTAGGGCTTTCTTT
CDR3 protein: CASSSDRRGILRAFF

CDR3 length: 15
D gene: -
V gene: TRBV7-6
J gene: TRBJ2-1
clone size: -
CDR3 DNA: TGTGCCAGCAGCCCCGGGCGGGGTATCCTCATTGAGCAGTTCTTC
CDR3 protein: CASSPGRGILIEQFF

CDR3 length: 13
D gene: -
V gene: TRBV11-3
J gene: TRBJ2-7
clone size: -
CDR3 DNA: TGTGCCAGCGGGAGGGGGGATGCGGCCGAGCAGTACTTC
CDR3 protein: CASGRGDAAEQYF

CDR3 length: 15
D gene: -
V gene: TRBV7-2
J gene: TRBJ2-5
clone size: -
CDR3 DNA: TGTGCCAGCAGCTTAAAGAGGACAGTCCAAGAGACCCAGTACTTC
CDR3 protein: CASSLKRTVQETQYF

CDR3 length: 14
D gene: -
V gene: TRBV5-5
J gene: TRBJ2-7
clone size: -
CDR3 DNA: TGTGCCAGCAGCTTGTTCGGGGGCTCCTACGAGCAGTACTTC
CDR3 protein: CASSLFGGSYEQYF

CDR3 length: 16
D gene: TRBD1
V gene: TRBV7-9
J gene: TRBJ2-2
clone size: -
CDR3 DNA: TGTGCCAGCAGCTTCCTACAGGGGCTAGGGTCCGGGGAGCTGTTTTTT
CDR3 protein: CASSFLQGLGSGELFF

CDR3 length: 14
D gene: TRBD1
V gene: TRBV6-1
J gene: TRBJ1-5
clone size: -
CDR3 DNA: TGTGCCAGCGGTGACCGACAGGGTGGTCAGCCCCAGCATTTT
CDR3 protein: CASGDRQGGQPQHF

CDR3 length: 11
D gene: -
V gene: TRBV11-3
J gene: TRBJ2-7
clone size: -
CDR3 DNA: TGTGCCAGCGGGCGGGGCTACGAGCAGTACTTC
CDR3 protein: CASGRGYEQYF

CDR3 length: 14
D gene: -
V gene: TRBV5-1
J gene: TRBJ2-3
clone size: -
CDR3 DNA: TGCGCCAGCAGCTTGGTAGGGATTGCAGATACGCAGTATTTT
CDR3 protein: CASSLVGIADTQYF

CDR3 length: 13
D gene: TRBD1
V gene: TRBV18
J gene: TRBJ1-2
clone size: once
CDR3 DNA: TGTGCCAGCTCACGACAGGGGCAATATGGCTACACCTTC
CDR3 protein: CASSRQGQYGYTF

CDR3 length: 13
D gene: -
V gene: TRBV29-1
J gene: TRBJ1-5
clone size: -
CDR3 DNA: TGCAGCGTTCAAGGGGGGGGAAATCAGCCCCAGCATTTT
CDR3 protein: CSVQGGGNQPQHF

CDR3 length: 12
D gene: -
V gene: TRBV10-1
J gene: TRBJ1-2
clone size: large
CDR3 DNA: TGCGCCAGCAGTGATGCATACTATGGCTACACCTTC
CDR3 protein: CASSDAYYGYTF

CDR3 length: 11
D gene: -
V gene: TRBV2
J gene: TRBJ1-1
clone size: few
CDR3 DNA: TGTGCCAGCAGTACGGGATATGAAGCTTTCTTT
CDR3 protein: CASSTGYEAFF

CDR3 length: 13
D gene: -
V gene: TRBV7-6
J gene: TRBJ1-5
clone size: -
CDR3 DNA: TGTGCCAGCAGCTCGGATCGCAATCAGCCCCAGCATTTT
CDR3 protein: CASSSDRNQPQHF

CDR3 length: 14
D gene: -
V gene: TRBV5-1
J gene: TRBJ1-1
clone size: large
CDR3 DNA: TGCGCCAGCAGCCGTGGGGGATTTGACACTGAAGCTTTCTTT
CDR3 protein: CASSRGGFDTEAFF

CDR3 length: 14
D gene: -
V gene: TRBV11-2
J gene: TRBJ1-1
clone size: few
CDR3 DNA: TGTGCCAGCAGCTTAGGGCAGGGAAGCACTGAAGCTTTCTTT
CDR3 protein: CASSLGQGSTEAFF

CDR3 length: 15
D gene: -
V gene: TRBV6-1
J gene: TRBJ2-5
clone size: -
CDR3 DNA: TGTGCCAGCAGGTTGGAGGAATCGAGACAAGAGACCCAGTACTTC
CDR3 protein: CASRLEESRQETQYF

CDR3 length: 14
D gene: -
V gene: TRBV7-9
J gene: TRBJ2-7
clone size: few
CDR3 DNA: TGTGCCAGCAGCTCTTCGACAAAAAAGAACGAGCAGTACTTC
CDR3 protein: CASSSSTKKNEQYF

CDR3 length: 14
D gene: TRBD1
V gene: TRBV7-9
J gene: TRBJ1-1
clone size: -
CDR3 DNA: TGTGCCAGCAGCTCCGGGACAGGGGGCACTGAAGCTTTCTTT
CDR3 protein: CASSSGTGGTEAFF

CDR3 length: 14
D gene: TRBD1
V gene: TRBV5-4
J gene: TRBJ1-2
clone size: large
CDR3 DNA: TGTGCCAGCAGCGCTGGACAGGGGAACTATGGCTACACCTTC
CDR3 protein: CASSAGQGNYGYTF

CDR3 length: 17
D gene: -
V gene: TRBV5-1
J gene: TRBJ2-1
clone size: -
CDR3 DNA: TGCGCCAGCAGCCCGGGATCCGTTTGGCAGGGGCCCGGGTTGGAGTTCTTC
CDR3 protein: CASSPGSVWQGPGLEFF

CDR3 length: 14
D gene: TRBD1
V gene: TRBV5-4
J gene: TRBJ1-6
clone size: -
CDR3 DNA: TGTGCCAGCAACCTCGACAGGGTGGCCTCACCCCTCCACTTT
CDR3 protein: CASNLDRVASPLHF

CDR3 length: 12
D gene: TRBD2
V gene: TRBV11-2
J gene: TRBJ2-7
clone size: -
CDR3 DNA: TGTGCCAGCAGTCGGACTAGCTACGAGCAGTACTTC
CDR3 protein: CASSRTSYEQYF

CDR3 length: 16
D gene: -
V gene: TRBV11-3
J gene: TRBJ1-6
clone size: few
CDR3 DNA: TGTGCCAGCAGCTTAGGCCGGACATTGTATAATTCACCCCTCCACTTT
CDR3 protein: CASSLGRTLYNSPLHF

CDR3 length: 15
D gene: TRBD2
V gene: TRBV6-5
J gene: TRBJ2-7
clone size: few
CDR3 DNA: TGTGCCAGCAGTTACTCTAGCGGGGGGGCCTTCGAGCAGTACTTC
CDR3 protein: CASSYSSGGAFEQYF

CDR3 length: 18
D gene: -
V gene: TRBV4-2
J gene: TRBJ2-6
clone size: -
CDR3 DNA: TGTGCCAGCAGCCAACATCTACGAAGGGGGACCGGGGCCAACGTCCTGACTTTC
CDR3 protein: CASSQHLRRGTGANVLTF

CDR3 length: 14
D gene: -
V gene: TRBV6-2/TRBV6-3
J gene: TRBJ2-1
clone size: -
CDR3 DNA: TGTGCCAGCAGTTACCAGGTCGTTGGGAATGAGCAGTTCTTC
CDR3 protein: CASSYQVVGNEQFF

CDR3 length: 13
D gene: -
V gene: TRBV12-3/TRBV12-4
J gene: TRBJ2-7
clone size: -
CDR3 DNA: TGTGCCAGCAGTTTATCGGACAACTACGAGCAGTACTTC
CDR3 protein: CASSLSDNYEQYF

CDR3 length: 14
D gene: TRBD1
V gene: TRBV7-8
J gene: TRBJ1-6
clone size: few
CDR3 DNA: TGTGCCAGCAGCTTGGGACAGGGGAAATCACCCCTCCACTTT
CDR3 protein: CASSLGQGKSPLHF